The rows below give T cell receptor beta chains drawn from one sample of a study of PD-1 blockade in classical Hodgkin lymphoma. The data were produced by immunoSEQ multiplex PCR, yet TCRdb's version contains in-frame clones alone and is incomplete. Here the sample spans about 85,000 clones, around nine tenths being singletons. The specimen was peripheral blood mononuclear cells (PBMCs), collected before the second cycle of nivolumab. The source of these receptors is a human donor with classical Hodgkin lymphoma. CDR3s include the opening cysteine and the closing phenylalanine or tryptophan. A D gene is named only where the DNA matches it firmly. A clone size is listed for some rows: how often the clone was seen (once, few, many), or a class if it is expanded.

TRBJ2-7	-	-	TRBV27	TGTGCCAGCAGTTTGGAGAGGGGATCCCCCTACGAGCAGTACTTC	CASSLERGSPYEQYF
TRBJ1-3	TRBD1	-	TRBV18	TGTGCCAGCTCACCTGGACAGGGGTCTGGAAACACCATATATTTT	CASSPGQGSGNTIYF
TRBJ2-7	TRBD2	-	TRBV28	TGTGCCAGCAGTTCCCCGGGAGCGGGGGTGGACTACGAGCAGTACTTC	CASSSPGAGVDYEQYF
TRBJ1-1	TRBD1	-	TRBV7-9	TGTGCCAGCAGCCTCAGGGGGAGGAACACTGAAGCTTTCTTT	CASSLRGRNTEAFF
TRBJ1-1	-	-	TRBV18	TGTGCCAGCTCACTGGCCGAGGGAGCTTTCTTT	CASSLAEGAFF
TRBJ2-2	-	-	TRBV19	TGTGCCAGTAGCCTCGGACTCGGGGAGCTGTTTTTT	CASSLGLGELFF
TRBJ1-1	TRBD1	-	TRBV14	TGTGCCAGCAGCCAAGTGACAGGGATCATGAACACTGAAGCTTTCTTT	CASSQVTGIMNTEAFF
TRBJ2-5	TRBD2	few	TRBV7-9	TGTGCCAGCAGCTATAGCGGGAACTACCAAGAGACCCAGTACTTC	CASSYSGNYQETQYF
TRBJ2-4	-	-	TRBV5-5	TGTGCCAGCAGCTTGATATCATCCAAAAACATTCAGTACTTC	CASSLISSKNIQYF
TRBJ2-1	-	-	TRBV10-1	TGCGCCAGCAGTGCCTACCCCGGAGCGGAGCAGTTCTTC	CASSAYPGAEQFF
TRBJ1-4	TRBD1	-	TRBV29-1	TGCAGCGTTGAGGACAGGGGGCCCGAAAAACTGTTTTTT	CSVEDRGPEKLFF
TRBJ2-7	-	-	TRBV5-6	TGTGCCAGCAGTAACCAGGGCAACGAGCAGTACTTC	CASSNQGNEQYF
TRBJ1-2	-	few	TRBV5-4	TGTGCCAGCAGCTTGGGAGGGGCAGGAGGCTACACCTTC	CASSLGGAGGYTF
TRBJ1-3	-	-	TRBV6-6	TGTGCCAGCAGACGCGTGGCTGGAAACACCATATATTTT	CASRRVAGNTIYF
TRBJ1-3	-	-	TRBV2	TGTGCCAGCAGTGGCCAATCAAACACCATATATTTT	CASSGQSNTIYF
TRBJ2-2	-	-	TRBV19	TGTGCCAGTAGTCTGGGTGTCGGGGAGCTGTTTTTT	CASSLGVGELFF
TRBJ2-5	-	-	TRBV5-1	TGCGCCAGCAGCTCTTCCGGGCCCTCAGAGACCCAGTACTTC	CASSSSGPSETQYF
TRBJ2-7	TRBD1	-	TRBV14	TGTGCCAGCAGCCAAGGACAGGGAACCTACGAGCAGTACTTC	CASSQGQGTYEQYF
TRBJ2-1	TRBD2	-	TRBV6-5	TGTGCCAGCAGTTACTCGCTAGCGGGGAATGAGCAGTTCTTC	CASSYSLAGNEQFF
TRBJ2-2	-	-	TRBV6-1	TGTGCCAGCACCCCGGGACATAACACCGGGGAGCTGTTTTTT	CASTPGHNTGELFF
TRBJ2-3	-	-	TRBV5-4	TGTGCCAGCAGCTTAATAGACAGTCGCACAGATACGCAGTATTTT	CASSLIDSRTDTQYF
TRBJ2-7	TRBD1	few	TRBV2	TGTGCCAGCAGGAAATCCGGGACAGACTACTACGAGCAGTACTTC	CASRKSGTDYYEQYF
TRBJ2-1	-	-	TRBV30	TGTGCCTGGGAAAGGGGGGGCTACAATGAGCAGTTCTTC	CAWERGGYNEQFF
TRBJ2-1	-	-	TRBV28	TGTGCCAGCAGTTTGTCTGGGGAACCGTTCTTC	CASSLSGEPFF
TRBJ1-1	TRBD1	-	TRBV5-1	TGCGCCAGCAGCTTGGTAGGGGGACAGGGGGCGCGGAATGAGGCTTTCTTT	CASSLVGGQGARNEAFF
TRBJ1-2	-	-	TRBV11-2	TGTGCCAGCAGCTTAAGGACACTCCTCTATGGCTACACCTTC	CASSLRTLLYGYTF
TRBJ2-7	TRBD2	-	TRBV4-2	TGTGCCAGCAGCGAACTAGCGGGGGATAACTACGAGCAGTACTTC	CASSELAGDNYEQYF
TRBJ2-2	TRBD2	-	TRBV10-3	TGTGCTACCCGGGGGCGGGAGGTACGAACCGGGGAGCTGTTTTTT	CATRGREVRTGELFF
TRBJ1-4	-	-	TRBV4-1	TGCGCCAGCAGCCGGGGGGGAGAAAAACTGTTTTTT	CASSRGGEKLFF
TRBJ2-6	-	-	TRBV5-5	TGTGCCAGCAGCCAGTCCAGGGGCGCTGGGGCCAACGTCCTGACTTTC	CASSQSRGAGANVLTF
TRBJ2-7	TRBD2	-	TRBV5-6	TGTGCCAGCAGCTTGTCGCTAGCGGGACCCTACGAGCAGTACTTC	CASSLSLAGPYEQYF
TRBJ1-6	-	-	TRBV30	TGTGCCTGGAGTGTAACAGTTGACAATTCACCCCTCCACTTT	CAWSVTVDNSPLHF
TRBJ2-2	-	-	TRBV30	TGTGCCTGGAGTGTACTAGGTGGCGGGGAGCTGTTTTTT	CAWSVLGGGELFF
TRBJ1-5	TRBD1	few	TRBV29-1	TGCAGCGTGGGGGGACAGGGAAATCAGCCCCAGCATTTT	CSVGGQGNQPQHF
TRBJ2-2	-	-	TRBV11-2	TGTGCCAGCAGCCCGACAAACAGAAACACCGGGGAGCTGTTTTTT	CASSPTNRNTGELFF
TRBJ1-3	-	-	TRBV7-2	TGTGCCAGCAGCTTAGCGCGCGGCAGCTCTGGAAACACCATATATTTT	CASSLARGSSGNTIYF
TRBJ2-3	TRBD2	-	TRBV19	TGTGCCAGTAGTGTACTAGCGGGAGGGATAGATACGCAGTATTTT	CASSVLAGGIDTQYF
TRBJ1-1	-	-	TRBV10-1	TGCGCCAGCAGTTCCCCGGGGAACACTGAAGCTTTCTTT	CASSSPGNTEAFF
TRBJ2-7	-	-	TRBV10-2	TGCGCCAGCAGTGAGTCGCGGGGCCGCGTTAACGAGCAGTACTTC	CASSESRGRVNEQYF
TRBJ1-3	-	-	TRBV28	TGTGCCAGCAGTTCCCCCGGACAGTACTCTGGAAACACCATATATTTT	CASSSPGQYSGNTIYF
TRBJ2-1	-	once	TRBV27	TGTGCCAGTGGGTTTAGCTCCTACAATGAGCAGTTCTTC	CASGFSSYNEQFF
TRBJ1-6	-	-	TRBV6-1	TGTGCCAGCAGCAATTGGGGGACATCTTCACCCCTCCACTTT	CASSNWGTSSPLHF
TRBJ2-3	TRBD1	-	TRBV25-1	TGTGCCAGCAGTACCGCTGACAGGGTTTCAGATACGCAGTATTTT	CASSTADRVSDTQYF
TRBJ2-1	TRBD2	-	TRBV19	TGTGCCAGCAACGGACTAGCGGGGGCGAATGAGCAGTTCTTC	CASNGLAGANEQFF
TRBJ2-1	-	-	TRBV7-2	TGTGCCAGCAGCTTAGAGGTTTCGGGTATCGATGAGCAGTTCTTC	CASSLEVSGIDEQFF
TRBJ2-7	TRBD1	-	TRBV27	TGTGCCAGCAGTTTCCGCGGGACAGGGGGCTCCTACGAGCAGTACTTC	CASSFRGTGGSYEQYF
TRBJ2-2	-	-	TRBV14	TGTGCCAGCAGCCAAATACTGGGAGCCCGCGAGGAGCTGTTTTTT	CASSQILGAREELFF
TRBJ2-7	TRBD1	-	TRBV5-1	TGCGCCAGCAGCTTGGAGACAGGGGGGACCTACGAGCAGTACTTC	CASSLETGGTYEQYF
TRBJ2-1	-	-	TRBV18	TGTGCCAGCTCACCGTCAGGGGTTAGTGAGCAGTTCTTC	CASSPSGVSEQFF
TRBJ2-1	-	-	TRBV15	TGTGCCACCAGCAGAGAGAGGGCCCGGTACAATGAGCAGTTCTTC	CATSRERARYNEQFF
TRBJ2-7	TRBD2	-	TRBV10-2	TGCGCCAGCGGGAAGCGACTAGCGGGAGATGTTGAGCAGTACTTC	CASGKRLAGDVEQYF
TRBJ1-2	-	-	TRBV21-1	TGTGCCAGCAGCAAATCGGGGGGGGCCCGTGGCTACACCTTC	CASSKSGGARGYTF
TRBJ2-5	-	-	TRBV7-9	TGTGCTAGCAGCTTAGAGTTTCGGGAGACCCAGTACTTC	CASSLEFRETQYF
TRBJ2-5	-	-	TRBV2	TGTGCCAGCAGTGGACGTCAGGGTGAGACCCAGTACTTC	CASSGRQGETQYF
TRBJ2-2	-	-	TRBV7-8	TGTGCATCTCGGAGGGACCCCACCGGGGAGCTGTTTTTT	CASRRDPTGELFF
TRBJ2-1	-	-	TRBV5-1	TGCGCCAGCAGCGGAGGTGTTACCGAGGGCTCCTACAATGAGCAGTTCTTC	CASSGGVTEGSYNEQFF
TRBJ1-1	TRBD1	-	TRBV9	TGTGCCAGCAGCGTAGGGGACAGGGGGCAAGCTGAAGCTTTCTTT	CASSVGDRGQAEAFF